Each of the 27 T cell receptor beta chains below was sequenced from the same sample in a study of molecular identifiers for immune sequencing clone quantification. Via MiXCR, TCRdb re-called the PCR reads, giving one row per CDR3 protein. The sample lists about 510,000 distinct CDR3 sequences; approximately 25% were seen once. The sequenced material came from naive CD8+ T cells from blood, with Jurkat cell RNA spiked in. Indicated subset: FACS-sorted CD8+CD4-CCR7+CD45RA+ naive T cells. These TCRs come from a human donor in good health. Some libraries in this study had Jurkat cell RNA spiked in.

In this sample, this clonotype turned up a few times. This chain joins TRBV27 and TRBJ2-1; D gene unclear. Germline V CDR1 and CDR2: MNHEY, SMNVEV (reference sequence). Trimming pared 2 bases from V and 9 bases from J, leaving 5 bases between. The CDR3 runs 11 residues. Here the CDR3 DNA reads TGTGCCAGCAGTTTAGGGATTGAGCAGTTCTTC. Protein sequence: CASSLGIEQFF.

The chain links TRBV24-1 to TRBJ2-4; D gene unclear. V lost 3 bases to trimming and J lost 7 bases, with 12 bases between them. CDR3 size: 14 residues. CDR1 and CDR2 (germline): KGHDR, SFDVKD. The CDR3 DNA sequence: TGTGCCACCAGTGATCGCGACTTTGTGAACATTCAGTACTTC. Translating gives CATSDRDFVNIQYF.

The J gene is TRBJ2-6, the V gene TRBV20-1; weak D call: TRBD2 (7 bases). Germline lookup yields CDR1 DFQATT and CDR2 SNEGSKA (reference sequence). V lost 3 bases and J lost 0, with 12 bases in between. The CDR3 contains 16 residues. CDR3 bases: TGCAGTGCTAGGGACAGCGGGGACTCTGGGGCCAACGTCCTGACTTTC. Residues: CSARDSGDSGANVLTF.

The chain carries TRBV12-3 or TRBV12-4 and TRBJ1-5, with D hard to call. This CDR3 has 13 amino acids. Trimming stripped 1 base from V and 5 bases from J, with 6 bases between. CDR3 region: CASSLVADQPQHF. In DNA, the CDR3 is TGTGCCAGCAGTTTAGTAGCTGATCAGCCCCAGCATTTT.

The chain uses TRBV4-1 and TRBJ2-1; D is unresolved. V was clipped by 0 bases and J by 0 bases, with 12 bases between them. The CDR3 totals 17 residues. Germline V gives CDR1 MGHRA, CDR2 YSYEKL. The CDR3 sequence: CASSQERSRSSYNEQFF. DNA of the CDR3: TGCGCCAGCAGCCAAGAACGGAGCAGAAGCTCCTACAATGAGCAGTTCTTC.

This clonotype was seen ten or more times. The genes are TRBV6-5 and TRBJ2-1; either TRBD1 or TRBD2 may supply D (5 bases each). Germline values: CDR1 MNHEY, CDR2 SVGAGI. The V end lost 5 bases, the J end lost 5 bases, and 16 bases lay between the germline ends. The CDR3 is made up of 15 amino acids. This CDR3 is CASSPGTRRHNEQFF. CDR3 coding DNA: TGTGCCAGCAGTCCCGGGACCCGAAGGCACAATGAGCAGTTCTTC.

The table lists this clonotype with a few counts. This chain joins TRBV6-2 or TRBV6-3 and TRBJ1-5, with D tentatively TRBD1 (6 bases). The CDR3 is 14 amino acids. Germline CDR1 and CDR2: MNHEY and SVGEGT. V shed 2 bases and J shed 6 bases, with 11 bases lying between them. CDR3 amino acids: CASSYGGGGQPQHF. The CDR3 bases are TGTGCCAGCAGTTACGGGGGGGGCGGTCAGCCCCAGCATTTT.

This clonotype was detected a few times. The rearrangement joins TRBV6-1 to TRBJ1-5, with D possibly being TRBD1 (6 bases). The CDR3 runs 15 residues. Germline loops: CDR1 MNHNS, CDR2 SASEGT. Trimming left V 8 bases short and J 0 bases short, with 14 bases between. The CDR3 DNA reads TGTGCCAGCTCTGTTAGGACAGATAGCAATCAGCCCCAGCATTTT. It yields the protein CASSVRTDSNQPQHF.

This clonotype was found a few times. V and J are TRBV4-3 and TRBJ2-7; D unclear. CDR3 length: 16 amino acids. Germline CDR1 is LGHNA and CDR2 is YSLEER. The germline V and J ends were trimmed by 4 bases and 7 bases, with 23 bases remaining between them. CDR3 coding DNA: TGCGCCAGCAGCCCATCGACGGCGTCGCCCCCTGGGGAGCAGTACTTC. Residues: CASSPSTASPPGEQYF.

In this sample, this clonotype turned up a few times. The chain combines TRBV11-2 with TRBJ1-5; TRBD1 matches at 8 bases. The CDR3 is made up of 15 amino acids. V was pared by 4 bases and J by 7 bases, with 9 bases of the junction left unmatched. Germline values: CDR1 SGHAT, CDR2 FQNNGV. The CDR3 sequence: CASSSKDRARQPQHF. CDR3 sequence (DNA): TGTGCCAGCAGCTCAAAGGACAGGGCACGCCAGCCCCAGCATTTT.

This clonotype was detected a few times. The chain uses TRBV12-3 or TRBV12-4 and TRBJ1-3, with a weak D call TRBD1 (5 bases). Trimming pared 4 bases from V and 4 bases from J, leaving 14 bases between. CDR3 length: 15 residues. The CDR3 reads CASSSGGAGGNTIYF. In nucleotides, the CDR3 is TGTGCCAGCAGTTCGGGAGGGGCGGGGGGAAACACCATATATTTT.

This clonotype occurred many times. The chain uses TRBV20-1 and TRBJ1-5; D is undetermined. Germline V CDR1 and CDR2: DFQATT, SNEGSKA (reference sequence). The CDR3 covers 16 residues. V dropped 5 bases and J dropped 0 bases, with 17 bases sitting between them. CDR3 loop: CSALTPRTDSNQPQHF. The DNA of the CDR3 is TGCAGTGCTCTAACTCCTCGGACGGATAGCAATCAGCCCCAGCATTTT.

For this clonotype: Just one base apart from a much larger clone, this may be a read error. The conserved final phenylalanine or tryptophan is absent from the CDR3, which likely points to a read error. The J gene is TRBJ1-1, the V gene TRBV6-5; possibly TRBD1 for D (6 bases). V lost 0 bases, J lost 4 bases, and 12 bases lay in between. The CDR3 extends over 15 amino acids. Germline V gene sequence: CDR1 MNHEY, CDR2 SVGAGI. The CDR3 is CASSYSNGGGTEAFL. The CDR3 nucleotides read TGTGCCAGCAGTTACTCGAACGGGGGCGGCACTGAAGCTTTCCTT.

Many counts were recorded for this clonotype. The chain carries TRBV19 and TRBJ1-2; possible D gene TRBD1, 5 bases. Germline CDR1 is LNHDA and CDR2 is SQIVND (reference sequence). This CDR3 spans 16 amino acids. With 8 bases removed from V and 1 base from J, the gap between germline ends came to 20 bases. The CDR3 is CASFGERGIYNYGYTF. The CDR3, as DNA: TGTGCCAGTTTCGGGGAGAGGGGTATTTATAACTATGGCTACACCTTC.

This sequence joins TRBV28 and TRBJ1-1; D is possibly TRBD1 (5 bases). CDR1 is MDHEN and CDR2 is SYDVKM in the germline V gene. V was trimmed by 5 bases and J by 3 bases, leaving 19 bases between them. The CDR3 loop spans 16 amino acids. The CDR3: CASSLLMGQGDTEAFF. CDR3 nucleotides: TGTGCCAGCAGTCTCCTGATGGGGCAGGGAGACACTGAAGCTTTCTTT.

This clonotype was counted between two and nine times. The V and J genes are TRBV9 and TRBJ1-1, with 8 bases aligning to TRBD1. This CDR3 has 15 residues. Germline-derived CDR1 and CDR2 are SGDLS and YYNGEE. Trimming removed 3 bases from V and 1 base from J; junction bases left unmatched: 5. The CDR3 sequence: CASSATGTGNTEAFF. CDR3 in DNA: TGTGCCAGCAGCGCAACGGGGACAGGGAACACTGAAGCTTTCTTT. The full variable domain, in which reference TRBV9 and TRBJ1-1 provide the parts outside the CDR3, is DSGVTQTPKHLITATGQRVTLRCSPRSGDLSVYWYQQSLDQGLQFLIQYYNGEERAKGNILERFSAQQFPDLHSELNLSSLELGDSALYFCASSATGTGNTEAFFGQGTRLTVV.

This rearrangement joins TRBV5-4 to TRBJ2-2, with 9 bases identical to TRBD2. CDR3 length: 15 residues. The V segment lost 4 bases and the J segment 4 bases; nucleotides outside the gene matches: 5. Germline-derived CDR1 and CDR2 are SGHNT and YYREEE (reference sequence). The chain's CDR3 is CASSQGLASTGELFF. The CDR3, as DNA: TGTGCCAGCAGCCAAGGACTAGCGAGCACCGGGGAGCTGTTTTTT.

This clonotype was counted many times. The V and J genes are TRBV7-9 and TRBJ1-1; D unclear. Trimming took off 5 bases at V and 1 base at J, with 11 bases between the two ends. This CDR3 spans 14 amino acids. CDR1 and CDR2 (germline): SEHNR, FQNEAQ (reference sequence). CDR3 loop: CASSPPEANTEAFF. In DNA form, the CDR3 reads TGTGCCAGCAGCCCCCCGGAAGCGAACACTGAAGCTTTCTTT.

The chain recombines TRBV21-1 with TRBJ2-5. TRBV21-1 is an annotated pseudogene. The CDR3 is 10 amino acids. The CDR3 region is CAREPETQYF. In nucleotides, the CDR3 is TGTGCCAGAGAACCCGAGACCCAGTACTTC.

This clonotype has at least ten counts. CDR3 residues: CASSTGTPYEQYF. CDR3 DNA: TGTGCCAGCAGTACCGGGACCCCTTACGAGCAGTACTTC. The chain is built from TRBV12-3 or TRBV12-4 and TRBJ2-7; D could derive from TRBD1 or TRBD2 (5 bases each). This CDR3 region has 13 residues. Trimming took 5 bases from V and 4 from J, leaving 12 bases between them.

A few counts support this clonotype. The rearrangement links TRBV10-3 to TRBJ2-3; D unresolved. Between the trimmed V and J ends, which lost 2 bases and 3 bases, there was a span of 3 bases. From germline, CDR1 is ENHRY and CDR2 SYGVKD. The CDR3 has 12 residues. The CDR3 loop reads CAISEVTDTQYF. The CDR3 nucleotides read TGTGCCATCAGTGAGGTGACAGATACGCAGTATTTT.

The chain recombines TRBV12-3 or TRBV12-4 with TRBJ2-7, with D maybe TRBD1 (6 bases). The CDR3 is 14 amino acids. V lost 6 bases and J lost 2, with 14 bases in between. The CDR3, as DNA: TGTGCCAGCAGACAAGATGGGGGCCCCTACGAGCAGTACTTC. Amino acid sequence: CASRQDGGPYEQYF.

This clonotype was seen a few times. This chain links TRBV14 with TRBJ2-7; unclear D gene. The germline V and J ends were trimmed by 1 base and 3 bases, with 4 bases remaining between them. The CDR3 extends over 12 amino acids. The germline gives CDR1 SGHDN, CDR2 FVKESK. The CDR3 region is CASSQGYYEQYF. For the CDR3, the DNA is TGTGCCAGCAGCCAAGGATACTACGAGCAGTACTTC.

The V and J genes are TRBV5-4 and TRBJ1-1, with D perhaps TRBD1 (6 bases). Trimming shortened V by 3 bases and J by 1 base, and 16 bases separated the two germline ends. CDR1 is SGHNT and CDR2 is YYREEE in the germline V gene (reference sequence). This CDR3 has 16 residues. CDR3 in amino acids: CASSWGAAASNTEAFF. The CDR3 DNA sequence: TGTGCCAGCAGCTGGGGGGCTGCGGCTTCGAACACTGAAGCTTTCTTT.

The V and J genes are TRBV30 and TRBJ2-1, with D perhaps TRBD2 (6 bases). This CDR3 is built from 14 residues. The germline CDR1 and CDR2 sequences are GTSNPN and SVGIG (reference sequence). V lost 4 bases and J lost 4, with 14 bases in between. The CDR3 DNA sequence: TGTGCCTGGACCGCGAAGGGACTTTACAATGAGCAGTTCTTC. It yields the protein CAWTAKGLYNEQFF.

The rearrangement uses TRBV20-1 and TRBJ2-3; a weak D match, TRBD2 (5 bases). The CDR3 consists of 13 residues. V was clipped by 1 base and J by 9 bases, with 14 bases between them. From germline, CDR1 is DFQATT and CDR2 SNEGSKA (reference sequence). The CDR3 DNA sequence: TGCAGTGCTAGAGGATCCCAAGCGGTCACGCAGTATTTT. It translates to CSARGSQAVTQYF.

CDR3 loop: CASSPARERRPKAKNIQYF. The CDR3 region has the DNA TGTGCCAGCAGCCCAGCCCGAGAACGGCGGCCCAAGGCCAAAAACATTCAGTACTTC. The chain links TRBV7-9 to TRBJ2-4; D is undetermined. This CDR3 is 19 amino acids long. The V end lost 5 bases, the J end lost 1 base, and 24 bases lay between the germline ends. Germline assignment: CDR1 SEHNR and CDR2 FQNEAQ (reference sequence).